This T cell receptor beta chain was recovered during a study of T cells after yellow fever vaccination. Study-wide points: After the booster, roughly 96% of CD4 and just over 85% of CD8 primary-response clones were re-detected.

Using its own MiXCR run on the 5' RACE reads, TCRdb lists one record per CDR3 protein. The sample yields fewer than 400,000 distinct CDR3 sequences, approximately 5.7% seen once. This clonotype was detected ten times or more. No antigen is known for it. The CDR3 spans 15 residues. The junction had 4 bases not matched to a gene; V was cut back by 0 bases and J by 3 bases. The V gene's germline CDR1 is LGHNA and CDR2 YSLEER. Specimen: PBMCs, collected 5 days after the yellow fever booster vaccination. This sequence originates from a man in his thirties or forties who received the YFV17D yellow fever vaccine. This chain joins TRBV4-3 and TRBJ2-7; 8 bases match TRBD2. The CDR3 DNA reads TGCGCCAGCAGCCAAGAAGTAGCGGGGTACTACGAGCAGTACTTC. This encodes CASSQEVAGYYEQYF.